Sequencing of this TCR beta chain was carried out in a study of vaccination effects on CD4 cells after COVID-19 (dated 2022 in TCRdb). Context from the whole study: Each participant got two doses of an mRNA SARS-CoV-2 vaccine, either BNT162b2 or mRNA-1273. In both COVID-19 convalescent patients and infection-naive vaccine recipients, the study compared SARS-CoV-2 spike-specific CD4+ TCR repertoires from before mRNA vaccination with those from after it. Altogether, over 9 COVID-19 convalescent patients and several SARS-CoV-2-naive healthy vaccine recipients made up the full study. Cultures from other donors in the study were sequenced with the Oncomine TCR Beta short-read assay on an Illumina iSeq 100.

Overall results and qualifications from the work: Both infection-induced and vaccine-induced clones contracted markedly at late post-vaccination timepoints, which is consistent with waning T cell responses. Among healthy vaccine recipients, nearly all vaccine-induced clones were SARS-CoV-2 mono-reactive, and just 1 of 255 was cross-reactive with common cold coronaviruses. Only a small number of convalescent patients were included, and no early post-infection timepoints were available, which limited the study.

Library preparation was by the immunoSEQ multiplex PCR assay. DNA from the cultured and isolated CD4+ T cells underwent TCR beta CDR3 sequencing. The study's own analysis went as follows. Non-productive TCR sequences were discarded, and reads were trimmed to the CDR3 region, with only CDR3s of 7 or more amino acids retained. Antigen-specific clonotypes were identified using the MANAFEST web app by comparison of expansion in peptide wells against reference cultures. Positive clones required FDR<0.05 expansion versus reference and all other wells, odds ratio above 5, and frequency above 0.1% in two replicate wells. Clonotypes significantly expanded in SARS-CoV-2 spike wells and in at least one common cold coronavirus spike condition were defined as cross-reactive. CDR3 similarity was assessed by Levenshtein distance using the stringdist R package, and unrooted trees were constructed with ape in R 3.6.1. Drawn from immuneACCESS, this table holds only the in-frame rearrangements with V and J called that TCRdb kept. Clones are partly lost; checked studies trace under half to an unresolved V gene and leave the rest unexplained. V, J and clone size reflect that table, while D and trimming were determined from the DNA. This sample has about 38,000 clones in its table, and roughly two thirds of those were observed once. The ten top clones hold approximately 24% of the sample.

From the cysteine through the phenylalanine, the CDR3 covers 18 amino acids. The kept DNA is CDR3 alone, 54 bases in frame from the first base. The germline V gene (reference sequence) gives CDR1 as LNHDA and CDR2 as SQIVND. Cut back by 3 bases and 5 bases, the V and J ends lie 23 bases apart. The ViraFEST assay stimulated PBMC with viral peptide pools and then used TCR sequencing to identify antigen-specific CD4+ T cell clonotypes by expansion. After more than 9 days of culture, CD4+ T cells were isolated with the EasySep CD4+ T cell isolation kit. None of the healthy vaccine recipients had a prior SARS-CoV-2 infection, which was confirmed by nucleocapsid antibody tests that came back negative both before and after vaccination. Roughly 1.9 million PBMC per well were cultured with 9 to 10 ug/ml peptides in IMDM containing around 5.3% human AB serum, approximately 9.9 IU/ml IL-2 and gentamicin. On days 3 and 7, half of the culture medium was replaced with fresh IL-2-containing medium. Unless noted otherwise, every peptide stimulation condition was grown in triplicate wells. Using Ficoll-Paque Plus gradient centrifugation, PBMC were separated from whole blood and then either used fresh or cryopreserved at -140C. The overlapping peptide pools covered the spike proteins of SARS-CoV-2 and of the common cold coronaviruses HCoV-NL63, HCoV-OC43 and HCoV-229E. The QIAamp micro DNA kit was used to extract genomic DNA from the cultured CD4+ T cells.

Points on this clone: No antigen is known for it. Base qualities are missing; no much larger clone stands one base away.

Sequenced material: CD4+ T cells from PBMCs cultured with SARS-CoV-2 spike peptides, taken before COVID-19 vaccination. Read against the paper, the sample's cell subset or site label means: SARS-CoV-2 spike overlapping peptide pool stimulation. This receptor was taken from a human donor who received a COVID-19 vaccine. Recombination joined TRBV19 with TRBJ1-5; the D gene cannot be named for sure. At the DNA level, the sequence is TGTGCCAGTAGTATGGTCCAGGTTGGCCGCCTCCCTTATCAGCCCCAGCATTTT. Its coded protein is CASSMVQVGRLPYQPQHF.